The 23 T cell receptor beta chains presented below share a single source sample, sequenced in a study of shared clonotypes between healthy human individuals. Positively selected for CCR7, the CD45RO-negative cells used as naive CD8 cells excluded terminally differentiated effector memory CD45RA+ cells. Using immunoSEQ multiplex PCR, the repertoire was profiled, and TCRdb retains in-frame clones only, with some absent. The sample holds about 2.1 million clones, 93% seen once. The specimen was naive CD8+ T cells from PBMCs. The receptor source for this set is a young man in good health. Some clones in this sample may be carry-over from other donors' samples.

V gene TRBV19 combines with J gene TRBJ2-2; 8 bases agree with TRBD2. The CDR3 is 15 residues long. V lost 6 bases to trimming and J lost 6 bases; unmatched junction nucleotides: 9. Germline lookup yields CDR1 LNHDA and CDR2 SQIVND (reference sequence). This CDR3 is CASRQNGRDPGELFF. Here the CDR3 DNA reads TGTGCCAGTAGACAAAACGGGAGGGACCCCGGGGAGCTGTTTTTT.

Comment on this clone: Other DNA sequences from this sample encode an identical CDR3 as well. The chain links TRBV20-1 to TRBJ1-4; D not resolved. The CDR3 contains 10 residues. Trimming stripped 3 bases from V and 8 bases from J, with 4 bases between. Germline V gene lookup returns CDR1 DFQATT and CDR2 SNEGSKA (reference sequence). The CDR3 DNA follows: TGCAGTGCTAGGGGCGAAAAACTGTTTTTT. Translated, it gives CSARGEKLFF.

The chain couples TRBV7-2 to TRBJ2-1; D might be TRBD1 (6 bases). CDR3 length equals 14 residues. Germline loops: CDR1 SGHTA, CDR2 FQGNSA. Trimming pared 5 bases from V and 5 bases from J, leaving 13 bases between. CDR3 residues: CASSPRTGNNEQFF. The CDR3, as DNA: TGTGCCAGCAGCCCCCGAACAGGGAACAATGAGCAGTTCTTC.

This clone was found once. V gene TRBV9 combines with J gene TRBJ2-7; perhaps TRBD1 as D (5 bases). Germline V lookup: CDR1 SGDLS, CDR2 YYNGEE. Trimming pared 4 bases from V and 6 bases from J, leaving 11 bases between. The length of the CDR3 is 12 residues. This chain's CDR3 is CASSLPGPEQYF. For the CDR3, the DNA is TGTGCCAGCAGCCTACCAGGGCCCGAGCAGTACTTC.

The genes are TRBV27 and TRBJ1-1; D perhaps matches TRBD1 (5 bases). The germline V gene encodes CDR1 MNHEY and CDR2 SMNVEV (reference sequence). V lost 2 bases to trimming and J lost 2 bases, with 15 bases between them. This CDR3 spans 16 amino acids. The CDR3 coding sequence is TGTGCCAGCAGTTTAGGGGGTGGGATCTTAAACACTGAAGCTTTCTTT. Translation: CASSLGGGILNTEAFF.

The chain couples TRBV7-9 to TRBJ2-5; 8 positions match TRBD2. This CDR3 contains 15 residues. After removal of 0 bases from V and 3 bases from J, the junction contained 3 bases not matched to a gene. Germline loops: CDR1 SEHNR, CDR2 FQNEAQ (reference sequence). The DNA of the CDR3 is TGTGCCAGCAGCTTAGCGGTACTAGCGGAAGAGACCCAGTACTTC. Encoded protein: CASSLAVLAEETQYF.

The chain couples TRBV4-3 to TRBJ2-1; D ambiguous. V lost 0 bases and J 10 bases, leaving 13 bases between the germline ends. This CDR3 region has 14 residues. Germline V gene lookup returns CDR1 LGHNA and CDR2 YSLEER. The CDR3 DNA sequence: TGCGCCAGCAGCCAAGATCTGCTAGGGCCGGAGCAGTTCTTC. Protein: CASSQDLLGPEQFF.

CDR3 nucleotides: TGTGCCAGCAGCGTAGGTCGTCACCTCTACAATGAGCAGTTCTTC. Its protein product is CASSVGRHLYNEQFF. This rearrangement joins TRBV9 to TRBJ2-1, with D hard to call. This CDR3 has 15 amino acids. Germline values: CDR1 SGDLS, CDR2 YYNGEE. V lost 0 bases, J lost 3 bases, and 10 bases lay in between.

This sequence joins TRBV5-1 and TRBJ2-7, with TRBD2 matching 10 bases. This CDR3 region has 16 residues. From germline, CDR1 is SGHRS and CDR2 YFSETQ. V lost 0 bases, J lost 6 bases, and 9 bases stayed unmatched. The CDR3 region has the DNA TGCGCCAGCAGCTTGGGCCCACTAGCGGGACTTTCCGAGCAGTACTTC. Its protein product is CASSLGPLAGLSEQYF.

The gene calls are TRBV28 and TRBJ2-1, with 10 nucleotides matching TRBD2. Germline CDR1 reads MDHEN; CDR2 reads SYDVKM. This CDR3 has 17 amino acids. V shed 3 bases and J 5 bases; nucleotides not matched to a gene: 10. As DNA, the CDR3 is TGTGCCAGCAGTTTTTCCCTCCTAGCGGGAGTGGACAATGAGCAGTTCTTC. As protein: CASSFSLLAGVDNEQFF. Full variable domain (missing parts from reference TRBV28 and TRBJ2-1): DVKVTQSSRYLVKRTGEKVFLECVQDMDHENMFWYRQDPGLGLRLIYFSYDVKMKEKGDIPEGYSVSREKKERFSLILESASTNQTSMYLCASSFSLLAGVDNEQFFGPGTRLTVL.

CDR3: CSATSDSRQHF. CDR3 nucleotides: TGCAGTGCTACTTCAGACAGTCGCCAGCATTTT. This chain links TRBV20-1 with TRBJ1-5; D is possibly TRBD1 (5 bases). Between the trimmed V and J ends, which lost 4 bases and 12 bases, there was a span of 13 bases. Germline values: CDR1 DFQATT, CDR2 SNEGSKA (reference sequence). The CDR3 sequence is 11 residues long.

This chain joins TRBV6-5 and TRBJ2-7; 7 bases line up with TRBD2. With V trimmed by 5 bases and J by 2 bases, 9 bases remained unmatched. The CDR3 has 15 amino acids. The germline V gene encodes CDR1 MNHEY and CDR2 SVGAGI. The CDR3 DNA is TGTGCCAGCAGTACCCGCATCGCGGGAGCCTACGAGCAGTACTTC. This sequence encodes CASSTRIAGAYEQYF.

This chain joins TRBV2 and TRBJ1-2, with D possibly TRBD1 on 5 matching bases. The V and J ends lost 5 bases and 2 bases respectively, with 21 bases between them. This CDR3 contains 17 residues. Germline CDR1 SNHLY, CDR2 FYNNEI. The CDR3 reads CASSPLIMTELNYGYTF. The DNA for the CDR3 is TGTGCCAGCAGTCCCCTTATTATGACAGAACTAAACTATGGCTACACCTTC.

V is TRBV13 and J is TRBJ2-1, with 10 bases identical to TRBD2. CDR1 is PRHDT and CDR2 is FYEKMQ in the germline V gene (reference sequence). This CDR3 spans 16 amino acids. J lost 7 bases, V lost 1 base, and 7 bases had no gene match. CDR3 DNA sequence: TGTGCCAGCAGCTTAGTGGCTAGCGGGAGCCTTAATGAGCAGTTCTTC. The encoded protein is CASSLVASGSLNEQFF.

The chain is built from TRBV4-3 and TRBJ2-1; D may correspond to TRBD1 or TRBD2 (5 bases each). Germline CDR1 reads LGHNA; CDR2 reads YSLEER. The CDR3 spans 18 residues. V gave up 0 bases and J gave up 5 bases, with 20 bases separating them. For the CDR3, the DNA is TGCGCCAGCAGCCAAGATCCCGGGACGTTCCTCGGTAACAATGAGCAGTTCTTC. It is translated as CASSQDPGTFLGNNEQFF.

The chain is built from TRBV29-1 and TRBJ1-2, with D possibly matching TRBD1 (5 bases). CDR3 size: 12 residues. Germline-derived CDR1 and CDR2 are SQVTM and ANQGSEA. V lost 2 bases and J lost 2, with 6 bases in between. The CDR3 DNA sequence: TGCAGCGTTGAATGGGGGAACTATGGCTACACCTTC. Translating gives CSVEWGNYGYTF.

The chain is built from TRBV21-1 and TRBJ2-7. TRBV21-1 is classified as a pseudogene. This CDR3 contains 12 residues. CDR3 loop: CASSTWAYEQYF. In nucleotides, the CDR3 is TGTGCCAGCAGCACTTGGGCCTACGAGCAGTACTTC.

The chain uses TRBV18 and TRBJ2-2, with a weak D call TRBD2 (6 bases). V lost 5 bases, J lost 6 bases, and 19 bases lay in between. Germline CDR1 is KGHSH and CDR2 is LQKENI. This CDR3 is 16 amino acids long. CDR3 sequence (DNA): TGTGCCAGCTCAACTAAACAGCCCCCGGGGGCCGGGGAGCTGTTTTTT. It translates to CASSTKQPPGAGELFF.

The rearrangement uses TRBV15 and TRBJ2-5, with 10 bases fitting TRBD1. This CDR3 contains 15 residues. Losses at the gene ends were 5 bases for V and 4 bases for J; bases not matched to a gene: 7. Germline-derived CDR1 and CDR2 are LNHNV and YYDKDF (reference sequence). The CDR3 region has the DNA TGTGCCACCAGCGGTCGACAGGGGGCAAGAGAGACCCAGTACTTC. The encoded protein is CATSGRQGARETQYF.

V is TRBV29-1 and J is TRBJ2-1; D uncertain. Germline V gene lookup returns CDR1 SQVTM and CDR2 ANQGSEA. The CDR3 runs to 13 residues. Deletions cut 5 bases from V and 6 bases from J, with 14 bases between. CDR3 nucleotide sequence: TGCAGCGTTCTGATTATAGGTGGCAATGAGCAGTTCTTC. Translation: CSVLIIGGNEQFF.

In nucleotides, the CDR3 is TGTGCCAGCAGCTTCATGGAGGGGGAGCAGTTCTTC. It yields the protein CASSFMEGEQFF. The chain couples TRBV9 to TRBJ2-1; D perhaps matches TRBD2 (6 bases). V was shortened by 4 bases and J by 10 bases, with 12 bases between the two germline ends. Germline V CDR1 and CDR2: SGDLS, YYNGEE. The length of the CDR3 is 12 residues.

The chain joins TRBV29-1 to TRBJ1-2; D not resolved. Germline-derived CDR1 and CDR2 are SQVTM and ANQGSEA. Trimming stripped 0 bases from V and 0 bases from J, with 8 bases between. The CDR3 consists of 14 residues. The CDR3 reads CSVEDLLSNYGYTF. CDR3 sequence (DNA): TGCAGCGTTGAAGATCTACTTTCTAACTATGGCTACACCTTC.

The chain employs TRBV9 and TRBJ2-1, with D uncertain. The germline V and J ends were trimmed by 3 bases and 10 bases, with 11 bases remaining between them. CDR3 length: 12 residues. Germline loops: CDR1 SGDLS, CDR2 YYNGEE. CDR3 residues: CASSETLGEQFF. The CDR3 DNA reads as TGTGCCAGCAGCGAGACTCTTGGGGAGCAGTTCTTC.